This T cell receptor (beta chain) was recorded in a study of blood T cell repertoires in COVID-19. Overall study context: The samples span acute and convalescent COVID-19 from the United States, Italy and Spain. T cells, B-cell-depleted T cells, or PBMCs supplied cDNA or gDNA.

V lost 2 bases and J lost 2; bases outside the gene matches: 2. CDR1 is SGHTA, CDR2 FQGNSA, per germline. The CDR3 loop spans 16 amino acids. Methods used by the authors: The authors estimated nucleated cell counts from reference gene primer amplification. TCRdb's copy holds only in-frame clones and misses some; the assay was immunoSEQ multiplex PCR. The V and J calls and the clone size are those of that table, but D and trimming were determined from the DNA. The table includes around 100,000 clones, less than 85% detected once. Sequences were obtained from peripheral blood. This TCR was recovered from a human donor in a cohort sampled during active COVID-19. This chain joins TRBV7-2 and TRBJ2-3; 12 bases are a match to TRBD2. CDR3 in amino acids: CASSLLAGGSTDTQYF. The CDR3 nucleotides are TGTGCCAGCAGCTTACTAGCGGGGGGGTCCACAGATACGCAGTATTTT.